This section outlines one T cell receptor (beta chain) sequence together with its context. These data come from a study of blood T cell repertoires in COVID-19. Germline V gene data show CDR1 as MNHEY and CDR2 as SVGAGI. V lost 7 bases and J lost 5; bases outside the gene matches: 12. The CDR3 is made up of 15 amino acids. Assay used: immunoSEQ multiplex PCR; TCRdb lists only in-frame clones, some missing. The table records 250,000 or so clones, 87% of them present only once. The chain combines TRBV6-5 with TRBJ2-7; 9 bases are shared with TRBD1. The sequence was obtained from a woman aged 25 to 39 with acute COVID-19. Sample: PBMCs or T cells enriched from blood (not recorded which). CDR3 residues: CASKGQGGTSDEQYF. Written as DNA, the CDR3 is TGTGCCAGCAAGGGACAGGGCGGCACTTCGGACGAGCAGTACTTC.